This T cell receptor (beta chain) was documented in a study of T-cell reconstitution after alpha-beta-depleted transplantation in children (TCRdb year 2016). About the investigation overall: The study quantitatively tracked T-cell immune reconstitution after TCRalphabeta/CD19-depleted allogeneic hematopoietic cell transplantation in children using TCR repertoire profiling. What the work shows at the level of the full study, not this receptor alone: Hyperexpanded clone frequencies declined over subsequent months; after one year, T-cell counts and TCRbeta diversity were mostly attributed to newly produced T cells. The high TCRbeta diversity at day 60 in some patients was ascribed to recipient T cells and intrathymic progenitors that had survived conditioning. About two months after transplant, the apparently early recovery of alphabetaT-cell counts reportedly depended on just several hundred clones that had expanded rapidly and came from non-depleted graft cells.

Trimming takes 3 bases off V and 5 bases off J; junction bases not matched to a gene: 6. The germline V gene supplies CDR1 LGHNA and CDR2 YSLEER. The CDR3 numbers 16 residues from cysteine through phenylalanine. Only the CDR3 portion is preserved as DNA: 48 bases, with reading frame beginning at the first base. The method behind the library was PCR. Sequencing instrument: Illumina HiSeq 2500. TCR libraries were prepared with molecular barcoding, using unique molecular identifiers to normalize TCRbeta repertoire quantification. Through fastp at Q25 and MiXCR, TCRdb rebuilt clones from the public reads, retaining in-frame beta chains. Each CDR3 protein gets just one entry, which takes the most common genes and DNA from the rows behind it. Present in this sample are around 490,000 distinct CDR3 sequences, roughly 10% of which were seen just once. Around 15% of the sample is in the top ten clones. Reading the label with the study, this specimen's treatment or condition is: allogeneic hematopoietic cell transplantation with graft depleted of TCRalphabeta T cells and CD19 B cells. The children who served as transplant recipients had been given grafts of TCRalphabeta/CD19-depleted allogeneic hematopoietic cells.

Regarding this clonotype: Its antigen is currently not known. Base qualities are not recorded, but no much larger clone differs from it by a single base.

Here the chain combines TRBV4-3 and TRBJ2-6; a stretch of 8 junction bases matches TRBD1. The sequence was obtained from a female patient between 2 and 15 years old who had a stem cell transplant for aplastic anemia, so the T cells may come from the graft donor. The sequenced sample was PBMCs, mostly from graft donor cells, obtained 180 days after TCRalphabeta/CD19-depleted stem cell transplant. The nucleotide sequence reads TGCGCCAGCAGCCAGACAGGGGTGATAAGGGCCAACGTCCTGACTTTC. Its protein product is CASSQTGVIRANVLTF.